Listed here are 32 T cell receptor beta chains from one sample, sequenced in a study of T cell changes during pregnancy in multiple sclerosis. Assay: immunoSEQ multiplex PCR; the TCRdb copy retains only in-frame clones and omits some. The profile covers approximately 40,000 clones, with approximately 90% appearing a single time and 1% to 1.5% taken by the ten largest. This material consisted of CD4+ T cells from peripheral blood mononuclear cells, taken in the second trimester of pregnancy. Source of these receptors: a female donor with multiple sclerosis, enrolled in a pregnancy study.

This chain links TRBV6-5 with TRBJ1-4; weak D call: TRBD1 (5 bases). Per germline, CDR1 MNHEY and CDR2 SVGAGI. This CDR3 spans 14 amino acids. The V gene lost 5 bases and the J gene lost 5 bases, with 12 bases spanning the gap. The CDR3 reads CASSNTQGNEKLFF. CDR3 coding DNA: TGTGCCAGCAGTAACACCCAGGGAAATGAAAAACTGTTTTTT.

CDR3 DNA: TGTGCCAGCTTAGGGAGCCCTACCTACGAGCAGTACTTC. Translating gives CASLGSPTYEQYF. The chain employs TRBV6-5 and TRBJ2-7; D might be TRBD2 (5 bases). The CDR3 is 13 residues long. In germline, CDR1 is MNHEY, CDR2 SVGAGI. V lost 8 bases, J lost 2 bases, and 13 bases lay in between.

V usage is TRBV2 and J usage is TRBJ1-5; D might be TRBD1 (5 bases). V gave up 6 bases and J gave up 0 bases, with 21 bases separating them. The CDR3 contains 18 residues. Germline V gene lookup returns CDR1 SNHLY and CDR2 FYNNEI. This CDR3 is CASRTAGTPTYSNQPQHF. CDR3 nucleotide sequence: TGTGCCAGCAGGACTGCCGGGACTCCCACGTATAGCAATCAGCCCCAGCATTTT.

The V gene is TRBV14, the J gene TRBJ2-5; TRBD2 aligns across 7 bases. Germline CDR1 is SGHDN and CDR2 is FVKESK. The CDR3 totals 14 residues. Losses at the gene ends were 4 bases for V and 1 base for J; bases not matched to a gene: 3. CDR3 DNA: TGTGCCAGCAGCCTGGGAGGGCTCCAAGAGACCCAGTACTTC. Translating it yields CASSLGGLQETQYF.

This clone has a single count. The chain is built from TRBV6-1 and TRBJ1-1, with TRBD1 matching 9 bases. CDR1 and CDR2 from the germline V gene are MNHNS and SASEGT. V gave up 4 bases and J gave up 8 bases; unmatched junction bases: 8. The CDR3 has 14 amino acids. The CDR3 reads CASSGAHRGREAFF. CDR3 in DNA: TGTGCCAGCAGTGGCGCTCACAGGGGGCGAGAAGCTTTCTTT.

The CDR3 loop is CASSSYQVVLGYGYTF. Here the CDR3 DNA reads TGTGCCAGCAGTTCATACCAGGTAGTCTTAGGCTATGGCTACACCTTC. The J gene is TRBJ1-2, the V gene TRBV28; D call uncertain. V gave up 4 bases and J gave up 4 bases, with 19 bases separating them. From germline, CDR1 is MDHEN and CDR2 SYDVKM. The CDR3 sequence is 16 residues long.

J is TRBJ2-7 and V is TRBV2, with 9 bases aligning to TRBD2. CDR3 length: 16 amino acids. Germline CDR1 SNHLY, CDR2 FYNNEI. V shed 6 bases, J shed 4 bases, and the junction held 13 bases outside the gene matches. The CDR3 region has the DNA TGTGCCAGCAGCCCGATCGCTAGCGGGATTCGATACGAGCAGTACTTC. Translating gives CASSPIASGIRYEQYF. Full variable domain (missing parts from reference TRBV2 and TRBJ2-7): EPEVTQTPSHQVTQMGQEVILRCVPISNHLYFYWYRQILGQKVEFLVSFYNNEISEKSEIFDDQFSVERPDGSNFTLKIRSTKLEDSAMYFCASSPIASGIRYEQYFGPGTRLTVT.

This clone was recorded only once. The V call is TRBV11-3, the J call TRBJ2-1; 10 nucleotides line up with TRBD2. V lost 0 bases to trimming and J lost 1 base; unmatched junction nucleotides: 3. Germline V gives CDR1 SGHNT, CDR2 YENEEA. The CDR3 consists of 17 residues. CDR3 coding DNA: TGTGCCAGCAGCTTAGATTCTAGCGGGAGTTCCTACAATGAGCAGTTCTTC. It yields the protein CASSLDSSGSSYNEQFF.

The V gene is TRBV6-5, the J gene TRBJ1-1; D ambiguous. Trimming cost V 4 bases and J 1 base, with 7 bases left between them. CDR3 length: 13 amino acids. Germline V gene sequence: CDR1 MNHEY, CDR2 SVGAGI. The CDR3 loop is CASSWHQNTEAFF. CDR3 sequence (DNA): TGTGCCAGCAGTTGGCACCAGAACACTGAAGCTTTCTTT.

V and J are TRBV9 and TRBJ2-1, with 7 bases that match TRBD2. The V and J ends lost 4 bases and 6 bases, in that order; junction bases with no gene match: 13. This CDR3 is built from 16 residues. Looked up from germline, CDR1 is SGDLS and CDR2 is YYNGEE. This chain's CDR3 is CASSLWGAGIVNEQFF. DNA of the CDR3: TGTGCCAGCAGCCTCTGGGGAGCGGGAATTGTCAATGAGCAGTTCTTC.

The chain combines TRBV7-2 with TRBJ1-3, with TRBD1 as a possible D gene (6 bases). Germline V gives CDR1 SGHTA, CDR2 FQGNSA. The V end was cut by 7 bases, the J end by 2 bases, with 15 bases between. The CDR3 length is 15 residues. The CDR3 coding sequence is TGTGCCAGCACCACCCTGGGGGGGCCTGGAAACACCATATATTTT. It translates to CASTTLGGPGNTIYF.

The V gene is TRBV7-2, the J gene TRBJ2-7; 9 bases match TRBD1. The J segment lost 4 bases and the V segment lost 5 bases, leaving 9 bases of the junction unmatched. Per the germline V gene, CDR1 is SGHTA and CDR2 is FQGNSA. The CDR3 sequence is 15 residues long. This chain's CDR3 is CASSLQVGTGYEQYF. DNA for the CDR3: TGTGCCAGCAGCCTGCAGGTTGGGACAGGGTACGAGCAGTACTTC. The entire variable domain, with the rest obtained from reference TRBV7-2 and TRBJ2-7, is as follows: GAGVSQSPSNKVTEKGKDVELRCDPISGHTALYWYRQSLGQGLEFLIYFQGNSAPDKSGLPSDRFSAERTGGSVSTLTIQRTQQEDSAVYLCASSLQVGTGYEQYFGPGTRLTVT.

This chain links TRBV28 with TRBJ1-5; TRBD1 might be the D (6 bases). CDR3 length: 14 residues. CDR1 and CDR2 from the germline V gene are MDHEN and SYDVKM. The germline V and J ends were trimmed by 3 bases and 4 bases, with 10 bases remaining between them. This CDR3 reads CASSLGHENQPQHF. The CDR3 nucleotides are TGTGCCAGCAGTTTGGGACACGAGAATCAGCCCCAGCATTTT.

This sequence joins TRBV21-1 and TRBJ1-2. TRBV21-1 corresponds to a pseudogene. The CDR3 has 17 residues. The CDR3 sequence is CASSKGRGISSRYGYTF. The DNA of the CDR3 is TGTGCCAGCAGCAAAGGACGGGGAATAAGTTCGAGGTATGGCTACACCTTC.

The J gene is TRBJ2-7, the V gene TRBV28; 11 positions agree with TRBD1. J was trimmed by 4 bases and V by 4 bases; bases with no gene match: 9. CDR3 length: 16 amino acids. Germline CDR1 reads MDHEN; CDR2 reads SYDVKM. The CDR3 nucleotides are TGTGCCAGCAGTTATTTTACAGGGACAGGGGGATACGAGCAGTACTTC. Protein: CASSYFTGTGGYEQYF. Combining the CDR3 with reference TRBV28 and TRBJ2-7 gives the whole variable domain DVKVTQSSRYLVKRTGEKVFLECVQDMDHENMFWYRQDPGLGLRLIYFSYDVKMKEKGDIPEGYSVSREKKERFSLILESASTNQTSMYLCASSYFTGTGGYEQYFGPGTRLTVT.

The chain joins TRBV2 to TRBJ2-1; TRBD2 aligns across 10 bases. The CDR3 is made up of 15 amino acids. With V trimmed by 5 bases and J by 8 bases, 9 bases remained unmatched. Germline lookup yields CDR1 SNHLY and CDR2 FYNNEI. The CDR3 here is CASSPELLAGDEQFF. Written as DNA, the CDR3 is TGTGCCAGCAGTCCTGAGCTCCTAGCGGGAGATGAGCAGTTCTTC.

The rearrangement uses TRBV2 and TRBJ1-2; the D is unclear. V was pared by 2 bases and J by 7 bases, with 5 bases between. This CDR3 is built from 11 residues. From germline, CDR1 is SNHLY and CDR2 FYNNEI. CDR3 residues: CASSELSGYTF. For the CDR3, the DNA is TGTGCCAGCAGTGAATTGAGTGGCTACACCTTC.

The rearrangement links TRBV28 to TRBJ1-2; D unresolved. The V end lost 6 bases, the J end lost 4 bases, and 6 bases lay between the germline ends. The CDR3 has 11 residues. Germline values: CDR1 MDHEN, CDR2 SYDVKM. The CDR3 is CASSLSYGYTF. The CDR3 DNA follows: TGTGCCAGCAGCCTCTCCTATGGCTACACCTTC.

The chain recombines TRBV27 with TRBJ2-2; 7 nucleotides line up with TRBD2. Germline trimming cut 2 bases from V and 0 bases from J; bases unmatched to any gene: 6. Germline V gene data show CDR1 as MNHEY and CDR2 as SMNVEV (reference sequence). The CDR3 has 17 amino acids. Here the CDR3 reads CASSLGEGLPNTGELFF. The CDR3, as DNA: TGTGCCAGCAGTTTAGGGGAGGGGCTACCGAACACCGGGGAGCTGTTTTTT.

This rearrangement joins TRBV19 to TRBJ2-7; tentatively, D is TRBD1 (6 bases). Germline values: CDR1 LNHDA, CDR2 SQIVND (reference sequence). The CDR3 runs to 15 residues. The germline V and J ends were trimmed by 5 bases and 3 bases, with 17 bases remaining between them. The CDR3 coding sequence is TGTGCCAGTAGTGCCCGGGACATTAGGATCTACGAGCAGTACTTC. It yields the protein CASSARDIRIYEQYF.

The V and J genes are TRBV7-9 and TRBJ2-7; D is perhaps TRBD2 (5 bases). Germline loops: CDR1 SEHNR, CDR2 FQNEAQ (reference sequence). CDR3 size: 17 residues. V shed 5 bases and J shed 2 bases, with 22 bases lying between them. CDR3 bases: TGTGCCAGCAGCGGAGGAAAAGGTACTAGGGTTGCCTACGAGCAGTACTTC. Encoded protein: CASSGGKGTRVAYEQYF.

This clone was detected only a few times. J is TRBJ2-2 and V is TRBV28; no clear D. Germline loops: CDR1 MDHEN, CDR2 SYDVKM. The CDR3 extends over 12 amino acids. V gave up 7 bases and J gave up 5 bases, with 8 bases separating them. The CDR3 sequence is CASTLSTGELFF. For the CDR3, the DNA is TGTGCCAGCACCCTCAGTACCGGGGAGCTGTTTTTT.

The genes are TRBV7-8 and TRBJ2-1, with 11 bases fitting TRBD2. This CDR3 is built from 18 residues. Losses at the gene ends were 2 bases for V and 10 bases for J; bases not matched to a gene: 16. CDR1 is SGHVS, CDR2 FQNEAQ, per germline. CDR3 in amino acids: CASSLPLRLAGRLREQFF. The CDR3 coding sequence is TGTGCCAGCAGCTTACCTCTCAGACTAGCGGGACGTCTCCGAGAGCAGTTCTTC.

The gene calls are TRBV4-3 and TRBJ2-5; D is perhaps TRBD1 (6 bases). V lost 0 bases and J 1 base, leaving 15 bases between the germline ends. Germline-derived CDR1 and CDR2 are LGHNA and YSLEER. The CDR3 contains 17 residues. CDR3 sequence: CASSQENTGQFQETQYF. In DNA, the CDR3 is TGCGCCAGCAGCCAAGAAAATACCGGACAGTTCCAAGAGACCCAGTACTTC.

V is TRBV28 and J is TRBJ2-3, with TRBD2 matching over 7 bases. The CDR3 is 15 amino acids. Trimming cost V 3 bases and J 7 bases; bases outside gene matches: 10. Per germline, CDR1 MDHEN and CDR2 SYDVKM. CDR3 in DNA: TGTGCCAGCAGTTTCTGGGGGGGAGTAGGAAATACGCAGTATTTT. This gives the protein CASSFWGGVGNTQYF.

This clone occurred once. The chain joins TRBV5-1 to TRBJ1-6; D gene uncertain. This CDR3 is 16 amino acids long. V lost 4 bases and J 14 bases, leaving 25 bases between the germline ends. Germline-derived CDR1 and CDR2 are SGHRS and YFSETQ. CDR3 loop: CASSPISRSGMMTLHF. CDR3 DNA sequence: TGCGCCAGCAGCCCAATTAGCAGGTCGGGGATGATGACCCTCCACTTT.

The V call is TRBV6-5, the J call TRBJ2-3; TRBD1 is a possible D gene (5 bases). Germline V gene sequence: CDR1 MNHEY, CDR2 SVGAGI. The CDR3 has 16 residues. V was clipped by 4 bases and J by 2 bases, with 16 bases between them. The CDR3 is CASSFHRSLNTDTQYF. For the CDR3, the DNA is TGTGCCAGCAGTTTCCACAGGTCTCTTAACACAGATACGCAGTATTTT.

The rearrangement joins TRBV4-3 to TRBJ2-1; 7 nucleotides align to TRBD2. Per the germline V gene, CDR1 is LGHNA and CDR2 is YSLEER. This CDR3 has 14 residues. J was trimmed by 7 bases and V by 1 base; bases with no gene match: 4. The CDR3 reads CASSQAGLVNEQFF. The CDR3 DNA sequence: TGCGCCAGCAGCCAAGCTGGACTAGTTAATGAGCAGTTCTTC.

J is TRBJ2-1 and V is TRBV30, with 7 bases matching TRBD1. After removal of 0 bases from V and 8 bases from J, the junction contained 7 bases not matched to a gene. The CDR3 sequence is 14 residues long. Germline values: CDR1 GTSNPN, CDR2 SVGIG (reference sequence). CDR3 DNA: TGTGCCTGGAGTGTGGGGCAGGGGGACCATGAGCAGTTCTTC. This translates into CAWSVGQGDHEQFF.

This chain links TRBV5-4 with TRBJ2-1; D may be TRBD2 (5 bases). The germline gives CDR1 SGHNT, CDR2 YYREEE (reference sequence). This CDR3 spans 14 amino acids. Trimming stripped 4 bases from V and 7 bases from J, with 15 bases between. The CDR3 loop reads CASSPEATSNEQFF. CDR3 coding DNA: TGTGCCAGCAGCCCGGAGGCGACAAGTAATGAGCAGTTCTTC.

This sequence joins TRBV4-1 and TRBJ2-3; TRBD1 aligns across 8 bases. V gave up 4 bases and J gave up 6 bases; unmatched junction bases: 3. From germline, CDR1 is MGHRA and CDR2 YSYEKL. CDR3 length: 13 amino acids. The CDR3 coding sequence is TGCGCCAGCAGCCGACAGGGGTGGGATACGCAGTATTTT. Amino acids: CASSRQGWDTQYF.

V gene TRBV6-1 combines with J gene TRBJ2-7, with D perhaps matching TRBD2 (6 bases). The CDR3 spans 15 residues. Trimming stripped 2 bases from V and 7 bases from J, with 18 bases between. In germline, CDR1 is MNHNS, CDR2 SASEGT. The CDR3: CASSERGPMGGEQYF. The CDR3 region has the DNA TGTGCCAGCAGTGAAAGGGGCCCCATGGGGGGAGAGCAGTACTTC.